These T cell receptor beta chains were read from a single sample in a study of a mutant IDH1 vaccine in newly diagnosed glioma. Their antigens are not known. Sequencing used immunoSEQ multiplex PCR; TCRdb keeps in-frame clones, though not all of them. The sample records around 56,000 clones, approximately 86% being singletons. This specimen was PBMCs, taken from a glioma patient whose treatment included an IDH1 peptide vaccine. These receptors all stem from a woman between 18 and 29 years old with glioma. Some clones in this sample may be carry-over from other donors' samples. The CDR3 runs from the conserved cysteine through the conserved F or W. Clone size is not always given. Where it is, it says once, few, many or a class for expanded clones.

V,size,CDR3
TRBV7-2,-,CASSLVALGRDGYTF
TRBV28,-,CASSLLGYGDTYEQYF
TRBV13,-,CASRSGTGSYEQYF
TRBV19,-,CASSIDLNTEAFF
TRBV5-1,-,CASSPDRGNTEAFF
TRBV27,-,CASSLGGQNTEAFF
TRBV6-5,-,CASRAGQVEGYTF
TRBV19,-,CASRSTAVPYEQYF
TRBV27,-,CASSLLHSGSGANVLTF
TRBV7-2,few,CASTLAYLDRGVEDYGYTF
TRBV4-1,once,CASSQDGLEGYSTEAFF
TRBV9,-,CASSERDYDTYEQYF
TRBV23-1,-,CASSQSFPTSSYEQYF
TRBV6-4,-,CASSDGLAGGDTQYF
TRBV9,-,CASSATGTVNTGELFF
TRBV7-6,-,CASSLNRGSSTGELFF
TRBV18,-,CASAPQAQGGYTF
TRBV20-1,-,CSARITDTQYF
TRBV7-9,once,CASSRLAGTDTQYF
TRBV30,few,CAWSVMRGRRPEAFF
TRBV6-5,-,CASGSGFTGELFF
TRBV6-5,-,CASRWDRGNYGYTF